A single sample gave rise to the 12 T cell receptor beta chains below, sequenced in a study of shared clonotypes between healthy human individuals. Some clones are missing from TCRdb's copy, which holds only in-frame ones; the method was immunoSEQ multiplex PCR. The data show approximately 1,500,000 clones, with about 98% seen just once and approximately 0.44% held by the top ten. Sequencing was done on a sample of naive CD4+ T cells sorted from blood. Subset specified: CD45RA+ positively selected. The receptors shown here come from a man aged 30 to 45 in good health.

The V call is TRBV15, the J call TRBJ2-5; TRBD2 is a possible D gene (6 bases). This CDR3 region has 16 residues. The germline V and J ends were trimmed by 0 bases and 0 bases, with 11 bases remaining between them. The germline V gene encodes CDR1 LNHNV and CDR2 YYDKDF (reference sequence). CDR3 amino acids: CATSREPGGYQETQYF. Here the CDR3 DNA reads TGTGCCACCAGCAGAGAACCCGGAGGGTACCAAGAGACCCAGTACTTC.

The chain carries TRBV14 and TRBJ2-7, with 10 nucleotides matching TRBD2. V lost 4 bases, J lost 4 bases, and 7 bases stayed unmatched. The CDR3 runs to 15 residues. The germline V gene encodes CDR1 SGHDN and CDR2 FVKESK. DNA of the CDR3: TGTGCCAGCAGCCGGACACTAGCGGGACTGTACGAGCAGTACTTC. Its translation: CASSRTLAGLYEQYF.

The V call is TRBV13, the J call TRBJ2-1; the D gene is possibly TRBD1 (6 bases). Germline V gene lookup returns CDR1 PRHDT and CDR2 FYEKMQ (reference sequence). The CDR3 sequence is 14 residues long. V was shortened by 3 bases and J by 9 bases, with 15 bases between the two germline ends. CDR3 amino acids: CASSFRGSGGEQFF. The CDR3 DNA reads TGTGCCAGCAGCTTTAGGGGGTCGGGCGGTGAGCAGTTCTTC.

The genes are TRBV5-1 and TRBJ1-2, with D possibly matching TRBD1 (5 bases). The V gene's germline CDR1 is SGHRS and CDR2 YFSETQ. With 5 bases removed from V and 7 bases from J, the gap between germline ends came to 15 bases. This CDR3 is 13 amino acids long. The CDR3 DNA reads as TGCGCCAGCAGGTTCGCCGGGGGAAGTGGCTACACCTTC. Amino acid sequence: CASRFAGGSGYTF.

The chain has TRBV21-1 and TRBJ1-1. TRBV21-1 corresponds to a pseudogene. The CDR3 loop spans 12 amino acids. In nucleotides, the CDR3 is TGTGCCAGCAGCGGTACGGGAACTGAAGCTTTCTTT. Its translation is CASSGTGTEAFF.

The chain carries TRBV6-6 and TRBJ2-2; D remains unclear. The CDR3 length is 13 residues. Germline V gene lookup returns CDR1 MNHNY and CDR2 SVGAGI (reference sequence). V shed 5 bases and J shed 1 base, with 5 bases lying between them. The CDR3 loop is CASSNENTGELFF. CDR3 DNA sequence: TGTGCCAGCAGTAACGAGAACACCGGGGAGCTGTTTTTT.

The chain has TRBV5-8 and TRBJ2-4; D may be TRBD1 (5 bases). CDR1 is SGHTS, CDR2 YDEGEE, per germline. V gave up 0 bases and J gave up 4 bases, with 11 bases separating them. There are 15 residues in the CDR3. CDR3 nucleotides: TGTGCCAGCAGCTTGGATGTGACAGCTAAAAACATTCAGTACTTC. Encoded protein: CASSLDVTAKNIQYF.

Points on this clone: The sample has other DNA sequences that encode this CDR3 too. In DNA form, the CDR3 reads TGCGCCAGCAGCCCGGGACAGGGGTTCTACGAGCAGTACTTC. This gives the protein CASSPGQGFYEQYF. The chain combines TRBV5-1 with TRBJ2-7; 10 nucleotides align to TRBD1. Germline values: CDR1 SGHRS, CDR2 YFSETQ. J gave up 3 bases and V 4 bases, and 4 bases lay outside the gene matches. This CDR3 spans 14 amino acids.

This sequence joins TRBV5-4 and TRBJ2-1; 13 nucleotides agree with TRBD2. The CDR3 runs 18 residues. Trimming removed 0 bases from V and 6 bases from J; junction bases left unmatched: 9. Looked up from germline, CDR1 is SGHNT and CDR2 is YYREEE (reference sequence). For the CDR3, the DNA is TGTGCCAGCAGCTTGGAACTAGCGGGAGGGCCAGAATCCAATGAGCAGTTCTTC. Its protein product is CASSLELAGGPESNEQFF.

This chain links TRBV29-1 with TRBJ2-3; D uncertain. Germline V gene lookup returns CDR1 SQVTM and CDR2 ANQGSEA. The V gene lost 5 bases and the J gene lost 2 bases, with 8 bases spanning the gap. The CDR3 runs to 12 residues. The CDR3: CSVLLNTDTQYF. CDR3 DNA: TGCAGCGTTTTGCTGAACACAGATACGCAGTATTTT.

V gene TRBV18 combines with J gene TRBJ2-2; 14 nucleotides line up with TRBD2. The V gene's germline CDR1 is KGHSH and CDR2 LQKENI. This CDR3 has 16 amino acids. With V trimmed by 3 bases and J by 6 bases, 3 bases remained unmatched. The CDR3 sequence: CASSPGLAGAAGELFF. For the CDR3, the DNA is TGTGCCAGCTCACCGGGACTAGCGGGAGCCGCCGGGGAGCTGTTTTTT.

This clone was observed once. This chain joins TRBV27 and TRBJ2-6; TRBD1 matches 11 bases. This CDR3 spans 18 amino acids. V gave up 6 bases and J gave up 2 bases; unmatched junction bases: 9. CDR1 is MNHEY, CDR2 SMNVEV, per germline (reference sequence). The CDR3 protein is CASSPLGQGVPGANVLTF. The CDR3, as DNA: TGTGCCAGCAGCCCTCTGGGACAGGGGGTTCCTGGGGCCAACGTCCTGACTTTC.